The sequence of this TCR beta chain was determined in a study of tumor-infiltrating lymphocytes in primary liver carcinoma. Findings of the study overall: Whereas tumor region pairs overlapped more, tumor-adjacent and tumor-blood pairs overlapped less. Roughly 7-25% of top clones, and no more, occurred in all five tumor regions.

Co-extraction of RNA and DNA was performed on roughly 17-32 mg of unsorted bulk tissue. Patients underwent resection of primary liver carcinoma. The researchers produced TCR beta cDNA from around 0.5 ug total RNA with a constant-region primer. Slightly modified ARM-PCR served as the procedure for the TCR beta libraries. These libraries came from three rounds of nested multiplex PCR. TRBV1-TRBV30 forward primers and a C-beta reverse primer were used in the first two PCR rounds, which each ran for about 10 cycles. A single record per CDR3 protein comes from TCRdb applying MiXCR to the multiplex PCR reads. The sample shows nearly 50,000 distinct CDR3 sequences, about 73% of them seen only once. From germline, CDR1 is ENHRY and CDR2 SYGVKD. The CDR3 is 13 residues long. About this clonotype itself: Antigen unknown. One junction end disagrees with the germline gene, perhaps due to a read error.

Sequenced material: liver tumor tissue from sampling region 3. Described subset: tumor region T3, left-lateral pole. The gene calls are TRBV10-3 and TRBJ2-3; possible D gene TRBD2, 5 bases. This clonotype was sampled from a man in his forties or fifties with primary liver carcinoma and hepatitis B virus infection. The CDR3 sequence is CATSEGEENTQYF. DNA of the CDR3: TGTGCCACCAGTGAGGGTGAGGAAAATACGCAGTATTTT.